This T cell receptor (beta chain) was found in a study of cytomegalovirus exposure and HLA in healthy donors. The ends lost 2 bases at V and 6 bases at J; junction bases unmatched: 13. From germline, CDR1 is SGHRS and CDR2 YFSETQ. CDR3 length: 16 amino acids. Using immunoSEQ multiplex PCR, the repertoire was profiled, and TCRdb retains in-frame clones only, with some absent. The sample lists 140,000 to 150,000 clones, roughly 86% occurring once. This chain links TRBV5-1 with TRBJ1-2; 7 bases match TRBD1. Sequencing was carried out using PBMCs. The clonotype comes from a young man in good health and CMV-seropositive. CDR3 sequence: CASSLYSDRNRDGYTF. The CDR3 DNA sequence: TGCGCCAGCAGCTTATACTCGGACAGGAACCGAGATGGCTACACCTTC.